These 31 T cell receptor beta chains originate from one sample sequenced in a study of T cells expressing NK-cell markers (dated by TCRdb to 2020 to 2021). The library was prepared using 5' RACE. The listed sequencing device is Illumina HiSeq 2000. Each entry corresponds to one CDR3 protein sequence from reads that TCRdb reprocessed, and DNA is not given. The data table for this sample lists about 260,000 distinct CDR3 sequences. Of the sample, 0.3% to 0.45% is held by the ten largest clones. The sample comprised blood T cells: a sorted CD56 or NKG2C T cell subset, CD4+ or CD8+ T cells, or bulk PBMC T cells (not recorded which). The receptor source for this set is a man aged 18 to 30 in good health. Donor details come from another sample of the same person, matched by shared clones.

The gene calls are TRBV18 and TRBJ2-1; no DNA is available, so the TRBD2 call from TCRdb remains unchecked. Looked up from germline, CDR1 is KGHSH and CDR2 is LQKENI. The CDR3 has 17 amino acids. The CDR3: CASSPLSSSSRVNEQFF.

The V and J genes are TRBV7-9 and TRBJ2-3; TCRdb proposes TRBD2, but this gene call is untestable without DNA. The germline V gene encodes CDR1 SEHNR and CDR2 FQNEAQ (reference sequence). The CDR3 loop spans 16 amino acids. The CDR3 reads CASSQGLNVAEDTQYF.

The genes are TRBV24-1 and TRBJ2-1; the TCRdb D gene call, TRBD2, has no DNA to confirm it. CDR1 and CDR2 from the germline V gene are KGHDR and SFDVKD. There are 15 residues in the CDR3. This CDR3 is CATSGLAGGPVEQFF.

The chain links TRBV20-1 to TRBJ1-1; TCRdb proposes TRBD1, but this gene call is untestable without DNA. Germline V gene lookup returns CDR1 DFQATT and CDR2 SNEGSKA (reference sequence). The CDR3 sequence is 15 residues long. CDR3 loop: CSARGNRGVNTEAFF.

The gene calls are TRBV7-8 and TRBJ2-7; TCRdb returns TRBD2, unconfirmable since there is no DNA. Germline V CDR1 and CDR2: SGHVS, FQNEAQ. This CDR3 has 15 amino acids. The CDR3 spells CASSQLAGGPYEQYF.

V is TRBV7-9 and J is TRBJ2-5; the TRBD2 assignment by TCRdb is unverifiable without DNA. The germline V gene encodes CDR1 SEHNR and CDR2 FQNEAQ (reference sequence). The CDR3 is made up of 15 amino acids. CDR3 residues: CASSMRGLAGETQYF.

This chain joins TRBV4-2 and TRBJ2-1; TCRdb gives TRBD2 as the D gene, but with no DNA this cannot be confirmed. The CDR3 extends over 12 amino acids. CDR1 and CDR2 from the germline V gene are LGHNA and YNFKEQ. CDR3 sequence: CASSQVANEQFF.

The V gene is TRBV5-1, the J gene TRBJ2-5; TCRdb's assignment of TRBD2 cannot be checked, as there is no DNA. This CDR3 is built from 13 residues. Germline values: CDR1 SGHRS, CDR2 YFSETQ. CDR3: CASSLVEGETQYF.

The J gene is TRBJ1-5, the V gene TRBV5-1; no DNA is available, so the TRBD1 call from TCRdb remains unchecked. The CDR3 has 15 residues. Germline values: CDR1 SGHRS, CDR2 YFSETQ. The CDR3 spells CASSLEGTGDQPQHF.

The rearrangement joins TRBV12-3 or TRBV12-4 to TRBJ2-2; the D call of TRBD2 rests on TCRdb alone, since no DNA is present to check it. The CDR3 is 17 amino acids. This CDR3 reads CASIHTRLAIDTGELFF.

The V and J genes are TRBV20-1 and TRBJ2-2; TCRdb outputs TRBD2, but without DNA this stays unchecked. Germline assignment: CDR1 DFQATT and CDR2 SNEGSKA (reference sequence). This CDR3 region has 15 residues. CDR3 residues: CSALRLAGGVGELFF.

The chain employs TRBV12-3 or TRBV12-4 and TRBJ2-7. The CDR3 consists of 14 residues. The CDR3 sequence is CASSFNSGLYEQYF.

The J gene is TRBJ2-5, the V gene TRBV20-1; TCRdb's D gene call, TRBD1, goes unchecked for lack of DNA. The CDR3 is made up of 13 amino acids. Germline CDR1 reads DFQATT; CDR2 reads SNEGSKA (reference sequence). CDR3 residues: CSATDRTQETQYF.

The CDR3: CATSDFRQNEQFF. The J gene is TRBJ2-1, the V gene TRBV24-1. The CDR3 length is 13 residues. Per the germline V gene, CDR1 is KGHDR and CDR2 is SFDVKD.

This sequence joins TRBV6-5 and TRBJ2-5; TCRdb calls TRBD1, which cannot be checked without DNA. The germline gives CDR1 MNHEY, CDR2 SVGAGI. The CDR3 length is 12 residues. The CDR3 reads CASSGVAETQYF.

The chain couples TRBV29-1 to TRBJ2-2. The CDR3 extends over 13 amino acids. Germline CDR1 and CDR2: SQVTM and ANQGSEA. CDR3 sequence reads: CSVGGVSTGELFF.

The rearrangement uses TRBV10-3 and TRBJ1-5; TCRdb gives TRBD1 as the D gene, but with no DNA this cannot be confirmed. CDR1 is ENHRY, CDR2 SYGVKD, per germline. This CDR3 is 17 amino acids long. The CDR3 spells CAISEGGGGAGNQPQHF.

CDR3: CASSAPGYRTARAKNEQFF. The V gene is TRBV11-2, the J gene TRBJ2-1; there is no DNA to check the TCRdb D call of TRBD1. This CDR3 has 19 residues. Germline values: CDR1 SGHAT, CDR2 FQNNGV.

The chain has TRBV20-1 and TRBJ1-2; as DNA is missing, the TRBD1 call by TCRdb cannot be tested. The CDR3 runs to 12 residues. The V gene's germline CDR1 is DFQATT and CDR2 SNEGSKA (reference sequence). This CDR3 is CSATPGGYGYTF.

V and J are TRBV7-2 and TRBJ2-7; TCRdb names TRBD2, which stays unverified in the absence of DNA. The CDR3 consists of 16 residues. CDR1 and CDR2 from the germline V gene are SGHTA and FQGNSA. CDR3 amino acids: CASSLGLGGLAGGRYF.

The chain couples TRBV9 to TRBJ2-7; the TCRdb D gene call, TRBD2, has no DNA to confirm it. The CDR3 loop spans 16 amino acids. The germline CDR1 and CDR2 sequences are SGDLS and YYNGEE. The CDR3 sequence is CASSAPGTSGYYEQYF.

This chain connects TRBV15 to TRBJ2-3; the D gene TCRdb calls, TRBD1, cannot be checked with no DNA. Germline V lookup: CDR1 LNHNV, CDR2 YYDKDF (reference sequence). The CDR3 sequence is 13 residues long. CDR3 region: CATSRGGDDTQYF.

The chain links TRBV11-1 to TRBJ2-1; there is no DNA to check the TCRdb D call of TRBD1. The CDR3 sequence is 19 residues long. Germline V gene sequence: CDR1 SGHAT, CDR2 FQDESV (reference sequence). The CDR3 protein is CASSSGRGAVGASYNEQFF.

This chain's CDR3 is CASRTGSTDTQYF. The rearrangement links TRBV12-5 to TRBJ2-3; with no DNA, the TCRdb D assignment of TRBD1 cannot be verified. The CDR3 totals 13 residues. CDR1 is LGHNT and CDR2 is FRNRAP in the germline V gene.

The CDR3 loop is CASSLLTGGANTGELFF. The rearrangement joins TRBV4-2 to TRBJ2-2; the D call from TCRdb, TRBD1, cannot be confirmed without DNA. Germline V lookup: CDR1 LGHNA, CDR2 YNFKEQ. The CDR3 sequence is 17 residues long.

The V and J genes are TRBV6-5 and TRBJ1-5; lacking DNA, the TRBD1 call made by TCRdb goes unchecked. Germline loops: CDR1 MNHEY, CDR2 SVGAGI. The CDR3 extends over 17 amino acids. CDR3 sequence: CASSYSLGTGSNQPQHF.

The chain links TRBV6-5 to TRBJ2-7; TCRdb's D call, TRBD2, is unchecked because there is no DNA. The CDR3 extends over 17 amino acids. The germline gives CDR1 MNHEY, CDR2 SVGAGI. The CDR3 is CASSYSTSGSISYEQYF.

V and J are TRBV5-1 and TRBJ2-7; TCRdb picks TRBD1, but there is no DNA to check that call. This CDR3 spans 15 amino acids. Germline assignment: CDR1 SGHRS and CDR2 YFSETQ. CDR3 sequence: CASSLNGQGAGEQYF.

The chain joins TRBV29-1 to TRBJ1-5; without DNA, the TCRdb call of TRBD1 cannot be checked. The CDR3 spans 16 residues. CDR1 SQVTM and CDR2 ANQGSEA come from the germline V gene. CDR3 amino acids: CSVLAGIERGTKPQHF.

CDR3 amino acids: CSASEAGQGRNEQYF. The rearrangement uses TRBV20-1 and TRBJ2-7; lacking DNA, the TRBD1 call made by TCRdb goes unchecked. CDR1 and CDR2 (germline): DFQATT, SNEGSKA (reference sequence). This CDR3 has 15 amino acids.

This rearrangement joins TRBV20-1 to TRBJ1-5. The V gene's germline CDR1 is DFQATT and CDR2 SNEGSKA (reference sequence). The CDR3 is made up of 12 amino acids. The CDR3 loop reads CSAREGLEPQHF.